This TCR beta chain is drawn from a study of blood T cell repertoires in COVID-19. Across the whole study: Collection of acute and convalescent COVID-19 samples took place in the United States, Italy and Spain. T cells, B-cell-depleted T cells, or PBMCs provided the cDNA or gDNA that served as material.

As originally analysed: By means of reference gene primer amplification, nucleated cell counts were estimated. Produced via immunoSEQ multiplex PCR; TCRdb's table is partial and in-frame only. The V and J calls and the clone size are those of that table, but D and trimming were determined from the DNA. Of 200,000 to 250,000 clones in the sample, roughly 79% were seen once. Germline lookup yields CDR1 SGHTA and CDR2 FQGNSA. The CDR3 is made up of 12 amino acids. Trimming took 5 bases from V and 8 from J, leaving 12 bases between them. The receptor comes from a woman of 80 years or more with acute or convalescent COVID-19. Sample: peripheral blood. The chain combines TRBV7-2 with TRBJ1-2; D perhaps matches TRBD1 (5 bases). The CDR3 DNA is TGTGCCAGCAGCCGACGGGGGGACGGCTACACCTTC. Residues: CASSRRGDGYTF.